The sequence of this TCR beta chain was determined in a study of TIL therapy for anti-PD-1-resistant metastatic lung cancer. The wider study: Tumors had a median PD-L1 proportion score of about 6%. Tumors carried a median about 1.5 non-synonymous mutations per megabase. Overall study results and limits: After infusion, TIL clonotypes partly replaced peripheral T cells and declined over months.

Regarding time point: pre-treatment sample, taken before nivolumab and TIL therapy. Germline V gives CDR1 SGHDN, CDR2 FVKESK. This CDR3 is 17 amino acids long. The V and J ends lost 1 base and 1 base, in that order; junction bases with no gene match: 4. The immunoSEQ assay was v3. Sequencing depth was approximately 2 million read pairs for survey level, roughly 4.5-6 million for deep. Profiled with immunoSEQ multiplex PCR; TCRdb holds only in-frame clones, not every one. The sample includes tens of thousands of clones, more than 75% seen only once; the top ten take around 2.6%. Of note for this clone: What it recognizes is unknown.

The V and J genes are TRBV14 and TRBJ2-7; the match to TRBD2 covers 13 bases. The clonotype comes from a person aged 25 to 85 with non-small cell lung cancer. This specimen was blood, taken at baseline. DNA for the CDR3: TGTGCCAGCAGCCAAGTTTGGGGACTAGCGGGATCCTACGAGCAGTACTTC. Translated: CASSQVWGLAGSYEQYF.